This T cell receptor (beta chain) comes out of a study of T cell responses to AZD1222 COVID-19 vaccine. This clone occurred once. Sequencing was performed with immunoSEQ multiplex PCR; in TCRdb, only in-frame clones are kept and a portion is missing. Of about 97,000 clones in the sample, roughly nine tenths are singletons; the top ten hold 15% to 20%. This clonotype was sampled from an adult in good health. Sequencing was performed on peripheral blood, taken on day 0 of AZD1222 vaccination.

CDR3 nucleotide sequence: TGTGCCAGCTCGCCGATAGGACAGGGGGGCTACGAGCAGTACTTC. It encodes CASSPIGQGGYEQYF. The chain uses TRBV18 and TRBJ2-7; 10 nucleotides align to TRBD1. The CDR3 has 15 residues. Unmatched junction bases numbered 8, after V lost 6 bases and J lost 3 bases. Germline-derived CDR1 and CDR2 are KGHSH and LQKENI.